The clone carrying this T cell receptor (beta chain) showed up many times. Its antigen remains unidentified. This entry comes from a study of T cell responses to AZD1222 COVID-19 vaccine. General study findings and limits: Donors, mostly white British, included more females; clonal diversity was possibly underestimated.

The repertoire was sequenced with immunoSEQ multiplex PCR; TCRdb's copy has only in-frame clones and lacks some. The data contain roughly 180,000 clones, roughly 92% of them singletons. Germline V gives CDR1 MNHEY, CDR2 SVGEGT. The CDR3 extends over 15 amino acids. V lost 6 bases and J 0 bases, leaving 9 bases between the germline ends. The chain is built from TRBV6-2 or TRBV6-3 and TRBJ2-6; D is unresolved. The sample in question was peripheral blood, obtained 28 days after the second AZD1222 dose. The TCR comes from an adult who received the AZD1222 COVID-19 vaccine. The CDR3 loop is CASSPGDSGANVLTF. CDR3 bases: TGTGCCAGCAGCCCAGGAGACTCTGGGGCCAACGTCCTGACTTTC.